This T cell receptor (beta chain) is drawn from a study of T cell repertoires in cytomegalovirus infection. Looking at the study overall: The public TCR beta signatures pointed to both CMV infection and matching HLA type. Study-wide findings and caveats: Dominating the ex vivo response were TCR beta clonotypes that were CMV-specific and HLA-C-restricted.

MiXCR was run by TCRdb on the reads, yielding one entry per CDR3 protein. This sample has 350,000 to 400,000 distinct CDR3 sequences, with about 35% found just once. This clonotype was observed a few times. No antigen is known for it. CDR3 size: 17 residues. Between the trimmed V and J ends, which lost 2 bases and 2 bases, there was a span of 15 bases. CDR1 is SGHTA, CDR2 FQGNSA, per germline. The sequence derives from a human donor in good health (CMV status not recorded). Some clones in this sample may be carry-over from other donors' samples. The chain couples TRBV7-2 to TRBJ2-2, with D tentatively TRBD1 (5 bases). Sequenced material: cultured PBMCs, taken from culture after CMV antigen stimulation. CDR3 sequence reads: CASSLFATVFNTGELFF. CDR3 in DNA: TGTGCCAGCAGCTTATTTGCGACAGTTTTTAACACCGGGGAGCTGTTTTTT.